This record concerns one T cell receptor beta chain sequence. Antigen specificity is unknown. Additional DNA sequences in this sample encode the identical CDR3. The entry originates in a study of shared clonotypes between healthy human individuals. Trimming at V came to 4 bases and at J to 4 bases, leaving 4 bases not matched to a gene. Germline V gene lookup returns CDR1 SGHTA and CDR2 FQGTGA. The CDR3 is 15 amino acids. Sequenced by immunoSEQ multiplex PCR; TCRdb stores in-frame clones only, minus some. The sample holds millions of clones, 93% seen once. Study results and caveats: Sorted-subset sequencing was shown by rarefaction to be incomplete despite large depth. Approximately 5.4% of naive CD4 clonotypes were common to several donors.

Terminally differentiated effector memory CD45RA+ cells were excluded by CCR7 positive selection of CD45RO-negative cells. This receptor was taken from a young man in good health. Some clones in this sample may be carry-over from other donors' samples. The genes are TRBV7-3 and TRBJ2-1; 10 bases are shared with TRBD1. The sample comprised naive CD8+ T cells from PBMCs. CDR3 in DNA: TGTGCCAGCAGCTCCGGGACAGGGGTTTACAATGAGCAGTTCTTC. Its translation is CASSSGTGVYNEQFF.